The clone carrying this T cell receptor (beta chain) was seen at least ten times. Time point noted: before trial treatment. In the RACIN dose-escalation trial, donors got nivolumab plus ipilimumab with aspirin, cyclophosphamide and radiotherapy. The data were obtained in a study of low-dose radiotherapy and immunotherapy resistance in tumors. Study-wide background: Cohort 1 patients were irradiated with 0.5 Gy fractions every 2 weeks to 6.5 Gy total. Every two weeks, one day ahead of radiation and immunotherapy, cyclophosphamide 200 mg/m2 was given (intravenously). Patients received 300 mg of oral aspirin each day across four cycles, commencing on cycle 1 day 1.

CDR1 and CDR2 from the germline V gene are SGHVS and FQNEAQ. Trimming pared 5 bases from V and 4 bases from J, leaving 12 bases between. CDR3 length: 14 residues. TRAV- and TRBV-specific primers were used for first-strand cDNA, which covered alpha and beta chains. TCRs were put through roughly 19 PCR cycles of amplification with Phusion. A constant-region primer and the V-primer adapter served as the primer pair. TCRdb recomputed calls from the reads with MiXCR, one row per CDR3 protein. The table includes 59,000 or so distinct CDR3 sequences, about 25% detected once. This TCR was sampled from a male donor with rectosigmoid adenocarcinoma. Specimen: PBMCs, collected before treatment. The chain carries TRBV7-8 and TRBJ1-3, with D hard to call. CDR3 sequence reads: CASSPPRRGNTIYF. CDR3 nucleotides: TGTGCCAGCAGCCCTCCGAGGCGCGGAAACACCATATATTTT. Full variable domain (missing parts from reference TRBV7-8 and TRBJ1-3): GAGVSQSPRYKVAKRGQDVALRCDPISGHVSLFWYQQALGQGPEFLTYFQNEAQLDKSGLPSDRFFAERPEGSVSTLKIQRTQQEDSAVYLCASSPPRRGNTIYFGEGSWLTVV.